The clone carrying this TCR beta chain was seen a single time. The V gene's germline CDR1 is LGHNA and CDR2 YNFKEQ. Trimming removed 0 bases from V and 4 bases from J; junction bases left unmatched: 8. There are 16 residues in the CDR3. This sample was included in a study of blood T cell repertoires in COVID-19. Assay: immunoSEQ multiplex PCR; the TCRdb copy retains only in-frame clones and omits some. The table has approximately 81,000 clones, almost 85% seen once. The chain carries TRBV4-2 and TRBJ2-7; 8 bases map to TRBD2. The sequence was obtained from a human donor in a cohort sampled during active COVID-19. Sequenced sample: peripheral blood. CDR3 in amino acids: CASSQDGTGGIYEQYF. The CDR3 DNA reads TGTGCCAGCAGCCAAGATGGGACGGGGGGGATATACGAGCAGTACTTC.